Detailed here is one T cell receptor (beta chain). Its cognate antigen has yet to be identified. No base-level quality is on record; no much larger clone is a single base apart. This record belongs to a study of blood T cell repertoires in COVID-19 (dated by TCRdb to 2018 to 2020). For the wider study: The collaborator samples originated in the United States, Italy and Spain and spanned the acute and convalescent phases of COVID-19. Samples came from the ongoing ImmuneRACE study (first 160 participants) plus 1,254 subjects from 6 global collaborators. Subjects who had been exposed to COVID-19, were actively infected with it, or had recovered from it provided the deeply sampled blood TCRbeta repertoires that made up the dataset. A freely available public database, intended as a resource for researchers studying the immune response to SARS-CoV-2, is where the repertoires were released. The sample metadata nearly always contained a de-identified subject ID, COVID-19 status, age in years and sex. The prospective study material was composed of cDNA or gDNA derived from T cells, B-cell-depleted T cells, or PBMCs. Where available, HLA class I and class II types were obtained from metadata supplied by the sample provider rather than from assay-based typing. Overall study results and their limits: The quantity of clinical and demographic metadata differed by source and by participant and was supplied without curation.

According to the germline V gene, CDR1 reads MNHEY and CDR2 reads SVGEGT. The CDR3 measures 12 amino acids from cysteine to phenylalanine. The retained sequence is limited to the CDR3, 36 bases, with the frame set at the first base. V is clipped by 5 bases and J by 4 bases, and the sequence between their germline boundaries is 9 bases long. Each collaborating institution followed its own protocols to collect whole blood in K2EDTA tubes. For TCRbeta analysis, collaborators shipped samples in one of three forms: frozen whole blood, isolated PBMCs, or DNA extracted from either of those sample types. TCRbeta CDR3 regions were amplified from genomic DNA by means of the immunoSEQ Assay, a bias-controlled multiplex PCR. In the paper's pipeline: The number of nucleated cells in each sample was estimated by amplification of reference gene primers within the assay. To quantify the absolute abundance of each unique TCRbeta CDR3 rearrangement, sequence reads were collapsed and filtered. For each sample, productive Simpson clonality was calculated as the square root of Simpson's diversity index over productive rearrangements. The table comes from immuneACCESS by way of TCRdb, which keeps in-frame sequences with V and J called. Part of the clones is missing from these tables; in studies checked, under half for an unresolved V gene and the rest for unknown reasons. V, J and clone size reflect that table, while D and trimming were determined from the DNA. The table for this sample lists 95,000 or so clones; approximately 79% of them were counted only once. Around a sixth of the sample belongs to the ten largest clones.

The sequence joins TRBV6-2 or TRBV6-3 to TRBJ2-7, with the D gene not clear enough to name. This clonotype was obtained from an elderly woman with active or convalescent COVID-19. Sequenced: peripheral blood. The CDR3 reads CASSRYNYEQYF. The nucleotide sequence is TGTGCCAGCAGTCGCTATAATTACGAGCAGTACTTC.